A single sample is the source of the 5 T cell receptor beta chains below, sequenced in a study of T cell changes during pregnancy in multiple sclerosis. Sequencing used immunoSEQ multiplex PCR; TCRdb keeps in-frame clones, though not all of them. The data contain some 97,000 clones, approximately 92% of them seen just once; the ten biggest clones take up roughly 2%. Material: peripheral blood, obtained after pregnancy. Receptor source: a female donor with multiple sclerosis, enrolled in a pregnancy study.

The gene calls are TRBV2 and TRBJ1-1, with TRBD1 as a possible D gene (6 bases). The germline V and J ends were trimmed by 0 bases and 3 bases, with 8 bases remaining between them. CDR3 length: 14 residues. Germline V gene sequence: CDR1 SNHLY, CDR2 FYNNEI. The CDR3 protein is CASSEAGQHTEAFF. The CDR3 DNA is TGTGCCAGCAGTGAAGCCGGACAGCACACTGAAGCTTTCTTT.

The rearrangement links TRBV5-1 to TRBJ2-3; 7 nucleotides align to TRBD2. This CDR3 has 13 residues. Trimming took 5 bases from V and 7 from J; bases not matched to a gene: 7. The germline V gene encodes CDR1 SGHRS and CDR2 YFSETQ. The CDR3 sequence is CASRGEGRNTQYF. Written as DNA, the CDR3 is TGCGCCAGCAGGGGGGAGGGGCGGAATACGCAGTATTTT.

The CDR3 region has the DNA TGTGCCAGCAGCCAGTGGGACAGGGGCAACTATGGCTACACCTTC. Its translation is CASSQWDRGNYGYTF. This sequence joins TRBV5-5 and TRBJ1-2, with 10 positions matching TRBD1. The V segment lost 4 bases and the J segment 2 bases; nucleotides outside the gene matches: 5. In germline, CDR1 is SGHKS, CDR2 YYEKEE (reference sequence). The CDR3 runs 15 residues.

The V gene is TRBV5-1, the J gene TRBJ1-3; TRBD1 might be the D (5 bases). The V and J ends lost 0 bases and 0 bases respectively, with 16 bases between them. This CDR3 contains 18 residues. Germline assignment: CDR1 SGHRS and CDR2 YFSETQ. Written as DNA, the CDR3 is TGCGCCAGCAGCTTGGCCGGGGGAGGGCAGACCTCTGGAAACACCATATATTTT. Its protein product is CASSLAGGGQTSGNTIYF.

This clone appeared a few times. This chain joins TRBV7-3 and TRBJ1-1; D perhaps matches TRBD1 (5 bases). V was clipped by 3 bases and J by 2 bases, with 7 bases between them. Germline CDR1 SGHTA, CDR2 FQGTGA. CDR3 length: 13 amino acids. The CDR3 region is CASSFRVNTEAFF. CDR3 nucleotides: TGTGCCAGCAGCTTCAGGGTAAACACTGAAGCTTTCTTT.